This T cell receptor (beta chain) was identified during a study of cytomegalovirus exposure and HLA in healthy donors. Background on the study: Among the roughly 400 genotyped donors, 81% were placed in the Caucasian-associated ancestry cluster. Study observations and caveats: In a later analysis, at a false discovery rate of 0.05, approximately 18,000 TCR beta sequences were associated with HLA alleles. Later analysis revealed greater clonal expansion in HLA-associated TCR beta chains than in equally common others.

V was clipped by 3 bases and J by 8 bases; unmatched bases: 7. Germline loops: CDR1 GTSNPN, CDR2 SVGIG (reference sequence). The CDR3 has 13 amino acids. Primers included in the PCR were 60 Vbeta and 13 Jbeta primers. Sequencing was performed with immunoSEQ multiplex PCR; in TCRdb, only in-frame clones are kept and a portion is missing. The table records over 150,000 clones, 77% of them present only once. As for this clone: Its antigen is unidentified.

The chain uses TRBV30 and TRBJ1-2; 9 nucleotides match TRBD1. Sequencing input: PBMCs. The TCR was taken from a young man in good health and CMV-seropositive. CDR3 sequence (DNA): TGTGCCTGGAGGAGGGGACAGGGCGGGGGCTACACCTTC. It specifies CAWRRGQGGGYTF.